The source of this T cell receptor beta chain is a study of beta chain features in type 1 diabetes. Isolated RNA was reverse transcribed in full, so expressed TCRB transcripts were sequenced. The method was immunoSEQ multiplex PCR; TCRdb's version includes in-frame clones alone and lacks a portion of them. The sample contains hundreds of thousands of clones, roughly an eighth of which appear only once. This clone showed up just a few times. Its antigen remains unknown. With 0 bases clipped from V and 5 bases from J, the junction kept 1 base outside the gene matches. The CDR3 runs to 14 residues. CDR1 is GTSNPN, CDR2 SVGIG, per germline (reference sequence). Every single donor gave one heparinised blood draw, and these averaged about 116 mL. Regarding the study as a whole: Lower insertion and higher deletion counts appeared at VDJ junctions in type 1 diabetes patients. Shortening that was moderate but significant affected the TCRB CDR3s of Type 1 diabetes patients in all four CD4+ subsets.

Sequencing was performed on naive CD4+ T cells from blood. This clonotype originated in a woman between 18 and 29 years old with type 1 diabetes. The J gene is TRBJ2-7, the V gene TRBV30, with TRBD2 matching over 13 bases. The CDR3 sequence is CAWSVLAGGDEQYF. The CDR3 nucleotides read TGTGCCTGGAGTGTACTAGCGGGAGGGGACGAGCAGTACTTC. Full variable domain (rest looked up from reference TRBV30 and TRBJ2-7): SQTIHQWPATLVQPVGSPLSLECTVEGTSNPNLYWYRQAAGRGLQLLFYSVGIGQISSEVPQNLSASRPQDRQFILSSKKLLLSDSGFYLCAWSVLAGGDEQYFGPGTRLTVT.